This T cell receptor beta chain comes out of a study of shared clonotypes between healthy human individuals. The wider study: For every donor, three CD4 naive, three CD4 memory, two CD8 naive and one CD8 memory plates were used. The study's findings and limits: Only blood underwent sampling, and tissue repertoires likely differ. The study found lower generation probabilities in non-shared clonotypes than in those shared by all four donors. The small donor group covered limited genetic and exposure diversity.

Terminally differentiated effector memory CD45RA+ cells were left out of the naive CD8 fraction, which was CD45RO-negative and positively selected for CCR7. Trimming shortened V by 1 base and J by 2 bases, and 10 bases separated the two germline ends. This CDR3 contains 14 residues. Per the germline V gene, CDR1 is SQVTM and CDR2 is ANQGSEA. Produced via immunoSEQ multiplex PCR; TCRdb's table is partial and in-frame only. The sample records some 2.1 million clones, 93% being singletons. A remark on this clone: Its antigen is as yet unknown.

Sequenced input: naive CD8+ T cells from PBMCs. This clonotype originated in a young man in good health. Some clones in this sample may be carry-over from other donors' samples. The V and J genes are TRBV29-1 and TRBJ2-3; D remains unclear. The CDR3: CSVEGPLLTDTQYF. CDR3 sequence (DNA): TGCAGCGTTGAAGGCCCACTTCTCACAGATACGCAGTATTTT.